Sequencing of this TCR beta chain was carried out in a study of shared clonotypes between healthy human individuals. Only a few counts were recorded for this clone. Germline-derived CDR1 and CDR2 are SGDLS and YYNGEE. CDR3 length: 12 amino acids. Between the trimmed V and J ends, which lost 5 bases and 5 bases, there was a span of 10 bases. The assay was immunoSEQ multiplex PCR, and TCRdb's table has in-frame clones only and misses some. Found here are over 850,000 clones, roughly 74% of them singletons; the top ten hold roughly 0.56%. The rearrangement uses TRBV9 and TRBJ1-1; no clear D gene. Material for sequencing was memory CD4+ T cells from PBMCs. The sample's subset: CD45RA-negative fraction. The TCR comes from a man aged 18 to 29 in good health. Some clones in this sample may be carry-over from other donors' samples. The CDR3 DNA reads TGTGCCAGCAGAGTGCCGGAGACTGAAGCTTTCTTT. This translates into CASRVPETEAFF.